Following are 30 T cell receptor beta chains from one sample sequenced in a study of vaccination effects on CD4 cells after COVID-19. No antigen is known for these receptors. Antigen-specific CD4+ T cells expanded by the ViraFEST assay with viral peptide pools were then sequenced. Scientists isolated CD4+ T cells after an approximately 9-day culture period ended. Neither prior SARS-CoV-2 infection nor positive nucleocapsid antibodies were present in the vaccine recipients. Sequencing was performed with immunoSEQ multiplex PCR; in TCRdb, only in-frame clones are kept and a portion is missing. The data contain fewer than 55,000 clones, 79% of them singletons. Sequences were derived from CD4+ T cells from PBMCs cultured with HCoV-OC43 spike peptides, sampled before COVID-19 vaccination. As to subset: HCoV-OC43 spike overlapping peptide pool stimulation. The receptors stem from a human donor who received a COVID-19 vaccine.

This chain uses TRBV2 with TRBJ1-1; 7 bases match TRBD1. This CDR3 comprises 14 residues. Germline CDR1 reads SNHLY; CDR2 reads FYNNEI. Germline trimming cut 1 base from V and 1 base from J; bases unmatched to any gene: 0. DNA for the CDR3: TGTGCCAGCAGTGAAGGGACAGGGAACACTGAAGCTTTCTTT. This encodes CASSEGTGNTEAFF.

The chain couples TRBV10-1 to TRBJ1-1; D remains unclear. This CDR3 region has 11 residues. The ends were cut back, 3 bases at V and 11 bases at J, with 10 bases in the middle. Germline CDR1 WNHNN, CDR2 SYGVQD (reference sequence). The CDR3 bases are TGCGCCAGCAGTGATGGCCTTCGCGCTTTCTTT. Amino acids: CASSDGLRAFF.

A few counts support this clone. The gene calls are TRBV7-4 and TRBJ2-7, with a weak D call TRBD1 (6 bases). V dropped 5 bases and J dropped 0 bases, with 11 bases sitting between them. Germline CDR1 is SGHVT and CDR2 is SQSDAQ. The CDR3 sequence is 14 residues long. The CDR3 protein is CASSMGHDSYEQYV. CDR3 coding DNA: TGTGCCAGCAGCATGGGACACGACTCCTACGAGCAGTACGTC.

The chain combines TRBV2 with TRBJ2-7, with D unresolved. Germline V lookup: CDR1 SNHLY, CDR2 FYNNEI. This CDR3 is built from 12 residues. The V end lost 2 bases, the J end lost 4 bases, and 6 bases lay between the germline ends. The CDR3, as DNA: TGTGCCAGCAGTGAAATGGCGTACGAGCAGTACGTC. Encoded protein: CASSEMAYEQYV.

V and J are TRBV13 and TRBJ2-5, with 7 positions matching TRBD2. The CDR3 loop spans 16 amino acids. After removal of 3 bases from V and 2 bases from J, the junction contained 9 bases not matched to a gene. The germline V gene encodes CDR1 PRHDT and CDR2 FYEKMQ (reference sequence). CDR3 sequence reads: CASSLGPGGSQETQYF. The CDR3 region has the DNA TGTGCCAGCAGCTTGGGGCCTGGCGGGAGTCAAGAGACCCAGTACTTC.

The gene calls are TRBV7-3 and TRBJ2-2; D not certain. V gave up 1 base and J gave up 1 base, with 7 bases separating them. CDR1 and CDR2 (germline): SGHTA, FQGTGA. The CDR3 runs to 15 residues. The CDR3 nucleotides are TGTGCCAGCAGCTTAAATCCGGGGAACACCGGGGAGCTGTTTTTT. This translates into CASSLNPGNTGELFF.

The rearrangement joins TRBV7-9 to TRBJ1-5; 9 bases are shared with TRBD1. CDR3 size: 16 residues. Germline CDR1 reads SEHNR; CDR2 reads FQNEAQ (reference sequence). Trimming took 1 base from V and 5 from J; bases not matched to a gene: 6. The CDR3 DNA sequence: TGTGCCAGCAGCTTAGGGACAGGGGACGTCGATCAGCCCCAGCATTTT. Its protein is CASSLGTGDVDQPQHF. The entire variable domain, with the rest obtained from reference TRBV7-9 and TRBJ1-5, is as follows: DTGVSQNPRHKITKRGQNVTFRCDPISEHNRLYWYRQTLGQGPEFLTYFQNEAQLEKSRLLSDRFSAERPKGSFSTLEIQRTEQGDSAMYLCASSLGTGDVDQPQHFGDGTRLSIL.

This clone has only a few counts. The chain links TRBV7-3 to TRBJ2-1; D is undetermined. Germline values: CDR1 SGHTA, CDR2 FQGTGA. Trimming cost V 3 bases and J 9 bases, with 9 bases left between them. CDR3 length equals 12 residues. The DNA of the CDR3 is TGTGCCAGCAGCTTTTACACGGGTGAGCAGTTCTTC. This gives the protein CASSFYTGEQFF.

The chain is built from TRBV12-3 or TRBV12-4 and TRBJ1-6; 7 bases map to TRBD1. V lost 5 bases and J lost 7; bases outside the gene matches: 2. The CDR3 loop spans 13 amino acids. CDR3 nucleotides: TGTGCCAGCAGTCCAGGGGGAAATTCACCCCTCCACTTT. Translation gives CASSPGGNSPLHF.

The genes are TRBV7-9 and TRBJ1-6, with D maybe TRBD1 (5 bases). The V end was cut by 2 bases, the J end by 7 bases, with 12 bases between. Germline CDR1 and CDR2: SEHNR and FQNEAQ (reference sequence). The CDR3 runs 15 residues. In DNA, the CDR3 is TGTGCCAGCAGCTTATACGACAGCAGAAATTCACCCCTCCACTTT. As protein: CASSLYDSRNSPLHF.

V usage is TRBV2 and J usage is TRBJ1-2; D is ambiguous. CDR1 is SNHLY and CDR2 is FYNNEI in the germline V gene. This CDR3 region has 13 residues. Trimming shortened V by 3 bases and J by 7 bases, and 12 bases separated the two germline ends. The CDR3 DNA reads TGTGCCAGCAGTGATGAGGGTAGCGGTGGCTACACCTTC. Its protein product is CASSDEGSGGYTF.

The gene calls are TRBV5-6 and TRBJ2-3, with D possibly TRBD1 on 6 matching bases. CDR3 length: 14 residues. Germline-derived CDR1 and CDR2 are SGHDT and YYEEEE. Trimming pared 1 base from V and 9 bases from J, leaving 15 bases between. The CDR3 DNA follows: TGTGCCAGCAGCTTGAGGGCAGGGGAGCGAACGCAGTATTTT. Its translation: CASSLRAGERTQYF.

This chain connects TRBV20-1 to TRBJ2-1; D perhaps matches TRBD1 (5 bases). This CDR3 spans 11 amino acids. From germline, CDR1 is DFQATT and CDR2 SNEGSKA (reference sequence). V was clipped by 2 bases and J by 15 bases, with 14 bases between them. The CDR3 nucleotides read TGCAGTGCTAGATCGGCAGGGCTTGGGTTCTTC. It codes for CSARSAGLGFF.

The chain is built from TRBV7-9 and TRBJ1-3; the match to TRBD1 covers 9 bases. CDR1 and CDR2 from the germline V gene are SEHNR and FQNEAQ (reference sequence). The CDR3 is made up of 16 amino acids. J lost 2 bases, V lost 4 bases, and 6 bases had no gene match. The CDR3 protein is CASSSRRQGAGNTIYF. In DNA, the CDR3 is TGTGCCAGCAGCTCCCGACGACAGGGGGCTGGAAACACCATATATTTT. Variable domain in full (rest from reference TRBV7-9 and TRBJ1-3): DTGVSQNPRHKITKRGQNVTFRCDPISEHNRLYWYRQTLGQGPEFLTYFQNEAQLEKSRLLSDRFSAERPKGSFSTLEIQRTEQGDSAMYLCASSSRRQGAGNTIYFGEGSWLTVV.

The gene calls are TRBV5-1 and TRBJ1-1; D is ambiguous. The CDR3 is made up of 15 amino acids. Germline-derived CDR1 and CDR2 are SGHRS and YFSETQ. V was clipped by 1 base and J by 1 base, with 11 bases between them. The CDR3 DNA follows: TGCGCCAGCAGCTTGTCGTTAGGGAAGAACACTGAAGCTTTCTTT. Translating it yields CASSLSLGKNTEAFF.

The V call is TRBV9, the J call TRBJ2-3, with D perhaps TRBD2 (6 bases). The CDR3 runs 16 residues. Trimming shortened V by 3 bases and J by 1 base, and 15 bases separated the two germline ends. The germline V gene encodes CDR1 SGDLS and CDR2 YYNGEE. Written as DNA, the CDR3 is TGTGCCAGCAGCGGAGGGAGGCAGGTCCGCACAGATACGCAGTATTTT. It codes for CASSGGRQVRTDTQYF. Full variable domain (outside the CDR3, taken from reference TRBV9 and TRBJ2-3): DSGVTQTPKHLITATGQRVTLRCSPRSGDLSVYWYQQSLDQGLQFLIQYYNGEERAKGNILERFSAQQFPDLHSELNLSSLELGDSALYFCASSGGRQVRTDTQYFGPGTRLTVL.

The chain combines TRBV10-2 with TRBJ1-2; 8 positions match TRBD1. Germline V gives CDR1 WSHSY, CDR2 SAAADI. V gave up 4 bases and J gave up 3 bases; unmatched junction bases: 10. The CDR3 consists of 16 residues. The CDR3, as DNA: TGCGCCAGCAGTGGGTCCACAGGGGGAGTTTACTATGGCTACACCTTC. The encoded protein is CASSGSTGGVYYGYTF.

The rearrangement joins TRBV28 to TRBJ1-2, with a weak D call TRBD1 (6 bases). CDR3 length: 14 amino acids. V dropped 6 bases and J dropped 4 bases, with 15 bases sitting between them. Per germline, CDR1 MDHEN and CDR2 SYDVKM. The CDR3 DNA reads TGTGCCAGCAGGGTCAGGGGTCGGGGCTATGGCTACACCTTC. Amino acids: CASRVRGRGYGYTF.

The rearrangement joins TRBV28 to TRBJ1-4, with D hard to call. V was cut by 3 bases and J by 2 bases, with 7 bases left in between. The CDR3 contains 14 residues. Germline values: CDR1 MDHEN, CDR2 SYDVKM. As DNA, the CDR3 is TGTGCCAGCAGTTTCCCGGGCACTAATGAAAAACTGTTTTTT. As protein: CASSFPGTNEKLFF.

This chain links TRBV19 with TRBJ1-6; 7 bases align to TRBD1. Trimming cost V 6 bases and J 6 bases; bases outside gene matches: 8. Germline CDR1 and CDR2: LNHDA and SQIVND (reference sequence). The CDR3 loop spans 15 amino acids. The CDR3 region is CASRETGSSNSPLHF. CDR3 bases: TGTGCCAGTAGGGAGACAGGGTCGAGTAATTCACCCCTCCACTTT.

The chain uses TRBV28 and TRBJ2-7; 7 bases fit TRBD2. V gave up 2 bases and J gave up 4 bases; unmatched junction bases: 8. Germline V gene sequence: CDR1 MDHEN, CDR2 SYDVKM. This CDR3 is built from 15 residues. CDR3 coding DNA: TGTGCCAGCAGTTTAGGAACTAGCGACCTTTACGAGCAGTACGTC. This gives the protein CASSLGTSDLYEQYV.

V and J are TRBV2 and TRBJ2-7, with 8 bases lining up with TRBD1. The CDR3 consists of 13 residues. CDR1 SNHLY and CDR2 FYNNEI come from the germline V gene. Germline trimming cut 7 bases from V and 1 base from J; bases unmatched to any gene: 3. CDR3 amino acids: CASTWTGSYEQYV. The CDR3 nucleotides read TGTGCCAGCACCTGGACAGGGTCCTACGAGCAGTACGTC.

The chain links TRBV18 to TRBJ2-2, with 7 positions matching TRBD1. This CDR3 region has 16 residues. The ends lost 5 bases at V and 0 bases at J; junction bases unmatched: 6. The germline gives CDR1 KGHSH, CDR2 LQKENI. The CDR3 DNA follows: TGTGCCAGCTCAGCTCAGGGGGTCGCGAACACCGGGGAGCTGTTTTTT. Protein product: CASSAQGVANTGELFF.

This clone appeared once. The chain links TRBV30 to TRBJ1-2; TRBD1 aligns across 7 bases. CDR1 and CDR2 (germline): GTSNPN, SVGIG (reference sequence). The V gene end was trimmed by 5 bases and the J gene end by 8 bases; junction bases not matched to a gene: 8. The CDR3 sequence is 12 residues long. CDR3 amino acids: CAWAQGVGGYTF. As DNA, the CDR3 is TGTGCCTGGGCGCAGGGGGTAGGAGGCTACACCTTC.

This clone came up a few times. The gene calls are TRBV30 and TRBJ1-6; D gene ambiguous. CDR3 length: 11 amino acids. Germline V gene data show CDR1 as GTSNPN and CDR2 as SVGIG (reference sequence). V dropped 4 bases and J dropped 7 bases, with 5 bases sitting between them. The CDR3 sequence: CAWNRNSPLHF. As DNA, the CDR3 is TGTGCCTGGAACCGGAATTCACCCCTCCACTTT.

The V gene is TRBV3-1 (or the pseudogene TRBV3-2), the J gene TRBJ1-1; D is perhaps TRBD1 (5 bases). The V gene's germline CDR1 is LGHDT and CDR2 YNNKEL (reference sequence). V shed 4 bases and J shed 5 bases, with 14 bases lying between them. CDR3 length equals 14 residues. As DNA, the CDR3 is TGTGCCAGCAGCCCATCAGGGCAGGGTACTGAAGCTTTCTTT. It yields the protein CASSPSGQGTEAFF.

V gene TRBV19 combines with J gene TRBJ2-4; D may be TRBD2 (6 bases). The germline V gene has CDR1 LNHDA and CDR2 SQIVND (reference sequence). The CDR3 extends over 15 amino acids. Trimming stripped 10 bases from V and 0 bases from J, with 16 bases between. Written as DNA, the CDR3 is TGTGCCACCCCACAGCGGGCTTTAGCCAAAAACATTCAGTACTTC. Translation: CATPQRALAKNIQYF.

CDR3 amino acids: CASSPGGSRQTQYF. The DNA for the CDR3 is TGTGCCAGCAGCCCGGGCGGGTCTCGTCAGACCCAGTACTTC. The V gene is TRBV9, the J gene TRBJ2-5, with D perhaps TRBD2 (5 bases). Trimming took 4 bases from V and 6 from J, leaving 16 bases between them. The CDR3 totals 14 residues. Germline CDR1 is SGDLS and CDR2 is YYNGEE.

This clone came up a few times. The genes are TRBV2 and TRBJ2-5; D perhaps matches TRBD1 (6 bases). V dropped 0 bases and J dropped 4 bases, with 9 bases sitting between them. Per the germline V gene, CDR1 is SNHLY and CDR2 is FYNNEI. CDR3 length: 14 amino acids. This CDR3 reads CASSEATGSETQYF. The DNA of the CDR3 is TGTGCCAGCAGTGAAGCCACAGGGTCAGAGACCCAGTACTTC.

This clone appeared a single time. The genes are TRBV2 and TRBJ2-3; 8 nucleotides align to TRBD2. Germline loops: CDR1 SNHLY, CDR2 FYNNEI. This CDR3 region has 13 residues. The ends lost 5 bases at V and 6 bases at J; junction bases unmatched: 4. The CDR3 nucleotides are TGTGCCAGCAGTTCTTGGACTAGCGATACGCAGTATTTT. Protein: CASSSWTSDTQYF. Filled out from reference TRBV2 and TRBJ2-3, the complete variable domain reads EPEVTQTPSHQVTQMGQEVILRCVPISNHLYFYWYRQILGQKVEFLVSFYNNEISEKSEIFDDQFSVERPDGSNFTLKIRSTKLEDSAMYFCASSSWTSDTQYFGPGTRLTVL.